These T cell receptor beta chains were read from a single sample in a study of shared clonotypes between healthy human individuals. The table came from immunoSEQ multiplex PCR; TCRdb's copy has only in-frame clones and leaves some out. The sample shows some 900,000 clones, approximately 80% of them seen only once. The sample was memory CD4+ T cells sorted from blood. These receptor sequences come from a man younger than 35 in good health. CDR3s include the opening cysteine and the closing phenylalanine or tryptophan. The order of the fields is D gene, clone size, J gene, V gene, CDR3 DNA, CDR3 protein. D genes are given only for firm matches. Clone sizes are given selectively: once, few, many, or a class where the clone is expanded.

TRBD1 - TRBJ1-5 TRBV5-1 TGCGCCAGCAGTGACGGGACAGCTAATCAGCCCCAGCATTTT CASSDGTANQPQHF
- - TRBJ2-2 TRBV5-1 TGCGCCAGCAGCAACGGCGGACAGTTGACTACCGGGGAGCTGTTTTTT CASSNGGQLTTGELFF
TRBD1 - TRBJ2-7 TRBV14 TGTGCCAGCAGTCCCGGGACAGGGACCTACGAGCAGTACTTC CASSPGTGTYEQYF
- - TRBJ2-1 TRBV18 TGTGCCAGCTCACCGGGACAATACAATGAGCAGTTCTTC CASSPGQYNEQFF
- - TRBJ2-1 TRBV27 TGTGCCAGCAACGACCCCGACAATGAGCAGTTCTTC CASNDPDNEQFF
TRBD2 - TRBJ2-1 TRBV27 TGTGCCAGCAGTTTAACTAGCGGGGGTTACGATGAGCAGTTCTTC CASSLTSGGYDEQFF
- - TRBJ1-6 TRBV11-2 TGTGCCAGCAGCTTTTTCGAGGGGACCTATTCACCCCTCCACTTT CASSFFEGTYSPLHF
- - TRBJ2-2 TRBV7-2 TGTGCCGGCACAAACCAAGGGGACACCGGGGAGCTGTTTTTT CAGTNQGDTGELFF
- - TRBJ2-3 TRBV4-1 TGCGCCAGCAGCCAGTGGGGACTCATGATCGGTACAGATACGCAGTATTTT CASSQWGLMIGTDTQYF
TRBD1 few TRBJ1-2 TRBV5-8 TGTGCCAGCAGCCGTGACAGGGGAACGGGCTACACCTTC CASSRDRGTGYTF
TRBD1 - TRBJ1-3 TRBV11-3 TGTGCCAGCAGCCCGGACAGGGGCACTGGAAACACCATATATTTT CASSPDRGTGNTIYF
- - TRBJ1-6 TRBV21-1 TGTGCCAGCGGACCCCTAGGGCAAACCGACACCTATAATTCACCCCTCCACTTT CASGPLGQTDTYNSPLHF
- - TRBJ1-3 TRBV5-1 TGCGCCAGCAGCTCTACGCAGGGAAACACCATATATTTT CASSSTQGNTIYF
- - TRBJ1-4 TRBV28 TGTGCCAGCAGTTTTGGGGTACCAGGTGAAAAACTGTTTTTT CASSFGVPGEKLFF
TRBD1 - TRBJ2-7 TRBV5-1 TGCGCCAGCAGCTTGGCCGGGACAGGCGTCTACGAGCAGTACTTC CASSLAGTGVYEQYF
- - TRBJ1-1 TRBV6-1 TGTGCCAGCAGGGGGGGCGGGATGAACACTGAAGCTTTCTTT CASRGGGMNTEAFF
TRBD1 - TRBJ2-1 TRBV5-1 TGCGCCAGCATACAGGGGGCAGGGACCTCCTACAATGAGCAGTTCTTC CASIQGAGTSYNEQFF
TRBD1 - TRBJ2-3 TRBV4-3 TGCGCCAGCAGCCAAGTTAGGACAGGGGGCACAGATACGCAGTATTTT CASSQVRTGGTDTQYF
TRBD1 - TRBJ1-6 TRBV7-9 TGTGCCAGCAGCTCCGCGGGACAGAACTATAATTCACCCCTCCACTTT CASSSAGQNYNSPLHF
- few TRBJ1-2 TRBV2 TGTGCCAGCAGTGATGGGGAGGAATTGGACTACACCTTC CASSDGEELDYTF
TRBD2 - TRBJ2-3 TRBV5-1 TGCGCCAGCAGCTTGGCCACGGGAGCGGGAGCAGGAGATACGCAGTATTTT CASSLATGAGAGDTQYF
- once TRBJ2-3 TRBV9 TGTGCCAGCAGCGTTAGCCCCCAAAGCACAGATACGCAGTATTTT CASSVSPQSTDTQYF
- - TRBJ1-1 TRBV7-2 TGTGCCAGCAGCGTTGTGTCCAGCACTGAAGCTTTCTTT CASSVVSSTEAFF
TRBD1 - TRBJ2-7 TRBV7-2 TGTGCCAGCGGAGGACAGGGAAACTCCTACGAGCAGTACTTC CASGGQGNSYEQYF
TRBD2 - TRBJ2-3 TRBV27 TGTGCCAGCAGTTGGGGCGCGGGAGGGGTCGGAGATACGCAGTATTTT CASSWGAGGVGDTQYF
- - TRBJ2-7 TRBV7-9 TGTGCCAGCAGCTTACTCTGGGGCCCAATCAGGGACTCCGAGCAGTACTTC CASSLLWGPIRDSEQYF
TRBD1 few TRBJ1-1 TRBV5-1 TGCGCCAGCAGCCGTTCCGGGACAGGGGGGAAGAACACTGAAGCTTTCTTT CASSRSGTGGKNTEAFF
- - TRBJ1-1 TRBV5-6 TGTGCCAGCAGCTTGGGGTATCTGAACACTGAAGCTTTCTTT CASSLGYLNTEAFF
- - TRBJ2-4 TRBV5-1 TGCGCCAGCAGCCCCGGTGTTGGGGGGATCAAAAACATTCAGTACTTC CASSPGVGGIKNIQYF
- - TRBJ1-5 TRBV5-8 TGTGCCAGCAGCTTAGCCGGGAGTGGCAATCAGCCCCAGCATTTT CASSLAGSGNQPQHF
- - TRBJ1-2 TRBV5-4 TGTGCCAGCAGCTTGATGGACAGAGACTACTATGGCTACACCTTC CASSLMDRDYYGYTF
- - TRBJ2-3 TRBV5-1 TGCGCCAGCAGCACCTCGACAGGCGGGGGAACAGATACGCAGTATTTT CASSTSTGGGTDTQYF
- - TRBJ1-6 TRBV4-1 TGCGCCAGCACAGAGGACAGCCCAACGAAAAATTCACCCCTCCACTTT CASTEDSPTKNSPLHF
- - TRBJ2-7 TRBV28 TGTGCCAGCAGCCGAGGGACTCCTCCCCTCGAGCAGTACTTC CASSRGTPPLEQYF
- many TRBJ1-3 TRBV6-5 TGTGCCAGCAGCCGACAGGCCTCCTCTGGAAACACCATATATTTT CASSRQASSGNTIYF
TRBD1 - TRBJ1-2 TRBV11-2 TGTGCCAGCAGCCCGACAGGGCTCTCCTATGGCTACACCTTC CASSPTGLSYGYTF
- - TRBJ2-6 TRBV29-1 TGCAGCGTTGTTAAATCCTCTGGGGCCAACGTCCTGACTTTC CSVVKSSGANVLTF
TRBD1 - TRBJ2-1 TRBV5-1 TGCGCCAGCAGCTTGGGCCAGATCCGGGACAGACAGTTCTTC CASSLGQIRDRQFF
- - TRBJ1-1 TRBV27 TGTGCCAGCCACACGTGGGAGAATGAAGCTTTCTTT CASHTWENEAFF
- - TRBJ2-3 TRBV5-1 TGCGCCAGCAGCTCGGACGTCGCCACAGATACGCAGTATTTT CASSSDVATDTQYF
- - TRBJ1-4 TRBV29-1 TGCAGCGTTGGGGACCCTCGGCAACTGTTTTTT CSVGDPRQLFF
- - TRBJ2-3 TRBV20-1 TGCAGTGCTAGGTGGGCGGATACGCAGTATTTT CSARWADTQYF
- - TRBJ2-7 TRBV6-5 TGTGCCAGCAGTTCCGACCCCAACCCAACCTACGAGCAGTACTTC CASSSDPNPTYEQYF
- few TRBJ1-4 TRBV19 TGTGCCAGTAGTATTCGGAACAATGAAAAACTGTTTTTT CASSIRNNEKLFF
- once TRBJ2-2 TRBV30 TGTGCCTGGAGTGTAGGCCGTCGGGCCACCGGGGAGCTGTTTTTT CAWSVGRRATGELFF
- few TRBJ1-6 TRBV6-4 TGTGCCAGCAGTGGGATACAGGGCGGTTCACCCCTCCACTTT CASSGIQGGSPLHF
TRBD1 - TRBJ2-3 TRBV6-5 TGTGCCAGCACGGCCAGGGGGCTAGGGGCAGATACGCAGTATTTT CASTARGLGADTQYF
- - TRBJ2-2 TRBV5-1 TGCGCCAGCAGCCCGGGGACGGGATACCTCGCGAACACCGGGGAGCTGTTTTTT CASSPGTGYLANTGELFF
TRBD2 - TRBJ2-3 TRBV19 TGTGCCAGTAGTATAGGACTAGCGGGAGTGAATACGCAGTATTTT CASSIGLAGVNTQYF
TRBD1 - TRBJ2-1 TRBV7-2 TGTGCCAGCAGCTTAGTGGGGACAGCTCACAATGAGCAGTTCTTC CASSLVGTAHNEQFF
- few TRBJ1-6 TRBV10-3 TGTGCCATCAGTGACAGGGGACAATATAATTCACCCCTCCACTTT CAISDRGQYNSPLHF
- few TRBJ2-1 TRBV5-4 TGTGCCAGCAGCTTGGGGACTCCCGGGGGGCAGTTCTTC CASSLGTPGGQFF
- - TRBJ1-4 TRBV30 TGTGCCTGGAGTGGTCGCACGGGAGGTGAAAAACTGTTTTTT CAWSGRTGGEKLFF
TRBD2 - TRBJ2-2 TRBV6-6 TGTGCCAGCAGTTATCCGGGGACTAGCGGGACCGGGGAGCTGTTTTTT CASSYPGTSGTGELFF